These T cell receptor beta chains were read from a single sample in a study of Ad26.COV2.S vaccination and SARS-CoV-2 variants. Profiled with immunoSEQ multiplex PCR; TCRdb holds only in-frame clones, not every one. This sample has 200,000 to 250,000 clones, with roughly 90% found just once. Source: peripheral blood, taken in a trial of Ad26.COV2.S vaccine versus placebo. The receptors stem from a person between 18 and 59 years old who received the Ad26.COV2.S COVID-19 vaccine or a placebo. Both conserved end residues are part of each CDR3. A D gene is named only where the DNA matches it firmly. Only part of the rows carry a size: once, few, many, or a class if the clone is expanded.

j_call v_call clone_size d_call cdr3_nt cdr3_aa
TRBJ1-2 TRBV5-4 - - TGTGCCAGCAGCTTGGCCTTACGCCACAAGTATGGCTACACCTTC CASSLALRHKYGYTF
TRBJ2-1 TRBV10-2 - TRBD2 TGCGCCAGCAGTCCACTAGCGGGGACTCACAATGAGCAGTTCTTC CASSPLAGTHNEQFF
TRBJ1-6 TRBV11-2 once TRBD1 TGTGCCAGCAGCGTCGGGACAGGGGGCCTTTCACCCCTCCACTTT CASSVGTGGLSPLHF
TRBJ2-5 TRBV18 - - TGTGCCAGCTCACCGGGGTACCAAGAGACCCAGTACTTC CASSPGYQETQYF
TRBJ2-3 TRBV6-5 - TRBD2 TGTGCCGGTCAGGGCGATAGCGGGAGGCATACGCAGTATTTT CAGQGDSGRHTQYF
TRBJ1-2 TRBV4-3 - TRBD1 TGCGCCAGCAGCCCTGGCAGGGGGCATAACTATGGCTACACCTTC CASSPGRGHNYGYTF
TRBJ2-5 TRBV7-2 - TRBD2 TGTGCCAGCAGCGGGTGGACTAGCGCTCAAGAGACCCAGTACTTC CASSGWTSAQETQYF
TRBJ2-7 TRBV20-1 - - TGCAGTGCTGCCTCAAGGCAGTACTTC CSAASRQYF
TRBJ2-7 TRBV11-2 - TRBD2 TGTGCCAGCAGCTGGCGTCTAGCGGGAGACCACGAGCAGTACTTC CASSWRLAGDHEQYF
TRBJ1-2 TRBV10-1 - - TGCGCCAGCAGTAATATATACCTTAGGGACTATGGCTACACCTTC CASSNIYLRDYGYTF
TRBJ2-1 TRBV6-5 - - TGTGCCAGCAGTTACTTAGGCCATGAGCAGTTCTTC CASSYLGHEQFF
TRBJ2-2 TRBV5-1 - - TGCGCCAGCAGCCCCCGCCCCAGGAACACCGGGGAGCTGTTTTTT CASSPRPRNTGELFF
TRBJ1-1 TRBV9 - - TGTGCCAGCAGCGCCCTAGACAGTTCGAACACTGAAGCTTTCTTT CASSALDSSNTEAFF
TRBJ2-1 TRBV10-3 - TRBD1 TGTGCCAGCCGGGACAGCTCCTACAATGAGCAGTTCTTC CASRDSSYNEQFF
TRBJ1-1 TRBV6-5 - TRBD1 TGTGCCAGCATCCCGGGACAGGGATACGTCACTGAAGCTTTCTTT CASIPGQGYVTEAFF
TRBJ1-2 TRBV7-2 - - TGTGCCAGCAGCTTAACGAAACAGGGTTCATATGGCTACACCTTC CASSLTKQGSYGYTF
TRBJ2-5 TRBV10-3 - TRBD1 TGTGCCACCCGAGGACAGGGGGGGGCGGAGACCCAGTACTTC CATRGQGGAETQYF
TRBJ2-2 TRBV4-3 - - TGCGCCAGCAGCCCCGGACTTTACACCGGGGAGCTGTTTTTT CASSPGLYTGELFF
TRBJ1-5 TRBV5-6 - - TGTGCCAGCAGCGTCAGACAAAGTGGTTGGGGTCAGCCCCAGCATTTT CASSVRQSGWGQPQHF
TRBJ2-7 TRBV6-2/TRBV6-3 - TRBD2 TGTGCCAGCAGTCCCGTAGCGGGCTTGACCTACGAGCAGTACTTC CASSPVAGLTYEQYF
TRBJ1-1 TRBV18 - - TGTGCCAGCTCACCTACAGGAGGCACTGAAGCTTTCTTT CASSPTGGTEAFF
TRBJ1-4 TRBV6-2/TRBV6-3 - - TGTGCCAGCAGTCTATCCTACAGGACGACTAATGAAAAACTGTTTTTT CASSLSYRTTNEKLFF
TRBJ2-7 TRBV18 - - TGTGCCAGCTCACCCGGTGGTAGAGCCTCCTACGAGCAGTACTTC CASSPGGRASYEQYF
TRBJ2-4 TRBV18 once TRBD2 TGTGCCAGCTCACCCCTAGCGGGGGGGCCGGAAAACATTCAGTACTTC CASSPLAGGPENIQYF
TRBJ2-7 TRBV6-5 - TRBD2 TGTGCCAGCAGTAAACCGGGACTAGAAACCTACGAGCAGTACTTC CASSKPGLETYEQYF
TRBJ1-6 TRBV19 - - TGTGCCAGTAGTTCCGGGCCCTTTAATTCACCCCTCCACTTT CASSSGPFNSPLHF
TRBJ1-6 TRBV7-2 once - TGTGCCATTCCGAGGTTGCCGAAAGGGGCAGGTTCACCCCTCCACTTT CAIPRLPKGAGSPLHF
TRBJ2-7 TRBV7-9 - TRBD1 TGTGCCAGCAGACAGGGGGAAAACGAGCAGTACTTC CASRQGENEQYF
TRBJ1-5 TRBV30 - - TGTGCCTGGAGTGAGCGTCAGGGTCCGATAGGGCAGCCCCAGCATTTT CAWSERQGPIGQPQHF
TRBJ2-4 TRBV7-2 - TRBD2 TGTGCCAGCAACTCGGTTCAGCGGGGTGGCATTCAGTACTTC CASNSVQRGGIQYF
TRBJ2-2 TRBV29-1 once - TGCAGCGCCTCCACGGGGCAGGGTCGTACCGGGGAGCTGTTTTTT CSASTGQGRTGELFF
TRBJ2-7 TRBV5-1 - TRBD2 TGCGCCAGCAGCTTTGGGCTAGCGGGGGGCTACTTCTACGAGCAGTACTTC CASSFGLAGGYFYEQYF
TRBJ2-1 TRBV6-6 - - TGTGCCAGCAACCGACAGTGGGCCGATGAGCAGTTCTTC CASNRQWADEQFF
TRBJ2-1 TRBV9 - - TGTGCCAGCAGCCTTAAGGACAGAATCGACAATGAGCAGTTCTTC CASSLKDRIDNEQFF
TRBJ2-7 TRBV27 - TRBD2 TGTGCCAGCAGTTCGACTAGCGGGGGCTTATACGAGCAGTACTTC CASSSTSGGLYEQYF
TRBJ1-1 TRBV6-5 - - TGTGCCAGCACTCGTGAGATCGGGGGCTTAGCTTTCTTT CASTREIGGLAFF
TRBJ2-5 TRBV30 - - TGTGCCTGGAGTCGGGGCAGGGATGATGGGGAGACCCAGTACTTC CAWSRGRDDGETQYF
TRBJ2-2 TRBV7-2 - TRBD1 TGTGCCAGCAGCCCAGGACAGGGTAACACCGGGGAGCTGTTTTTT CASSPGQGNTGELFF
TRBJ2-2 TRBV5-4 - - TGTGCCAGTGGACAGAACACCGGGGAGCTGTTTTTT CASGQNTGELFF
TRBJ2-7 TRBV27 - TRBD1 TGTGCCAGCAGGTCAGGGACAGGGGGATTCTACGAGCAGTACTTC CASRSGTGGFYEQYF
TRBJ1-4 TRBV21-1 few - TGTGCCAGCAGCCCCCAAACTGCCGGGGGAAATGAAAAACTGTTTTTT CASSPQTAGGNEKLFF
TRBJ1-1 TRBV2 - - TGTGCCAGCAGTGGGTGGGGGGAAGCTTTCTTT CASSGWGEAFF
TRBJ1-1 TRBV7-9 - TRBD1 TGTGCCAGCAGCTTATCAGGGGGCGCAGGGACTGAAGCTTTCTTT CASSLSGGAGTEAFF
TRBJ2-7 TRBV15 - - TGTGCCACCAGCAGACACATAGCCAACACAAGAATTGTGTACGAGCAGTACTTC CATSRHIANTRIVYEQYF
TRBJ2-1 TRBV7-9 - TRBD2 TGTGCCAGCAGCTTAAAGCGGGGGGGCAGTGAGCAGTTCTTC CASSLKRGGSEQFF
TRBJ2-7 TRBV5-4 - TRBD1 TGTGCCAGCAGCCTTGACAGGGGAAGGTACGAGCAGTACTTC CASSLDRGRYEQYF
TRBJ1-4 TRBV30 - - TGTGCCTGGAGTGGCTCCGGGGTTAGGAATGAAAAACTGTTTTTT CAWSGSGVRNEKLFF
TRBJ1-2 TRBV28 - TRBD1 TGTGCCAGCAGTCTTCCACCCGGGACAGGGGCCTATGGCTACACCTTC CASSLPPGTGAYGYTF
TRBJ1-5 TRBV27 - - TGTGCCAGCAGTCAGCACGGACCATATCAGCCCCAGCATTTT CASSQHGPYQPQHF
TRBJ1-5 TRBV10-2 - TRBD1 TGCGCCAGCAGTGAGGGAGGGGGCAAGGATCAGCCCCAGCATTTT CASSEGGGKDQPQHF
TRBJ1-1 TRBV6-5 - - TGTGCCAGCAGTATCTCGAGACGGGGGAACACTGAAGCTTTCTTT CASSISRRGNTEAFF
TRBJ2-5 TRBV19 - - TGTGCCAGTAGTATCGCGCAGTGGGGGGAGACCCAGTACTTC CASSIAQWGETQYF
TRBJ2-5 TRBV27 - - TGTGCCAGCAGTTTGTTACGGGACAACCGAGAGACCCAGTACTTC CASSLLRDNRETQYF
TRBJ2-2 TRBV9 - - TGTGCCAGTGCCGGGACGGTTATGGGCGGGGAGCTGTTTTTT CASAGTVMGGELFF
TRBJ2-3 TRBV6-5 - - TGTGCCAGCAAAAGAGGGGGAGATACGCAGTATTTT CASKRGGDTQYF
TRBJ1-1 TRBV19 - - TGTGCCAGTAGTATAGACGGACTCCTTGGGGCTTTCTTT CASSIDGLLGAFF